The T cell receptor (beta chain) described here comes from a study of naive and memory T cell subsets. Study findings and constraints: More TCRs at tuberculin sites were read as hypersensitivity T cell infiltration. Both skin biopsy types reportedly yielded TCRs, tuberculin sites far more.

The treatment here: skin biopsy from PPD injection site in Mantoux-positive individual. TCR cDNA received a 3' ligated oligonucleotide that carried a UMI. Individuals with a positive Mantoux test gave biopsies from PPD-injected skin. The germline V gene encodes CDR1 SGHTA and CDR2 FQGNSA. The CDR3 has 15 amino acids. The V and J ends lost 3 bases and 8 bases, in that order; junction bases with no gene match: 6. This clonotype has ten or more counts. Its antigen is still unknown. The SP2 primer and nested alpha and beta constant region primers amplified ligated cDNA in four rounds. TCRdb reprocessed the UMI-ligation and nested PCR reads via MiXCR and lists one record per CDR3 protein. The data contain more than 30,000 distinct CDR3 sequences, roughly 6.6% of them seen just once; the ten biggest clones take up 2.5% to 3.5%.

This receptor was taken from an adult in good health. The sample consisted of skin, taken from a tuberculin skin test site. V and J are TRBV7-2 and TRBJ2-1; 11 nucleotides align to TRBD2. In nucleotides, the CDR3 is TGTGCCAGCAGCTTTCTAGCGGGGGGATTCGATGAGCAGTTCTTC. Its protein is CASSFLAGGFDEQFF.